This is a list of T cell receptor beta chains from one sample in a study of T cells generated in artificial thymic organoids. TCRdb re-called the 5' RACE reads through MiXCR, storing one row per CDR3 protein. The sample lists under 10,000 distinct CDR3 sequences; around 17% were seen once. The material sequenced was naive CD8+ T cells from the thymus. The source of these receptors is a human donor who gave cord blood stem cells for thymic organoid culture, a cardiac surgery patient who gave postnatal thymus, or a blood donor (not recorded which). The CDR3 runs from the conserved cysteine through the conserved F or W. The D gene is left open where the match is weak. Size is omitted from some rows. Given values are once, few, many or a class for expanded clones.

j_call: TRBJ1-2
v_call: TRBV2
d_call: .
clone_size: medium-sized
cdr3_nt: TGTGCCATACGATCACGGGGCTACACCTTC
cdr3_aa: CAIRSRGYTF

j_call: TRBJ2-1
v_call: TRBV7-3
d_call: .
clone_size: many
cdr3_nt: TGTGCCAGCAGCTTAACGGGCGGTGGGGTCAGCTCCTACAATGAGCAGTTCTTC
cdr3_aa: CASSLTGGGVSSYNEQFF

j_call: TRBJ2-1
v_call: TRBV10-3
d_call: TRBD2
clone_size: many
cdr3_nt: TGTGCCATCAGTGAAGCGGGGAGCTCCTACAATGAGCAGTTCTTC
cdr3_aa: CAISEAGSSYNEQFF

j_call: TRBJ1-3
v_call: TRBV11-2
d_call: .
clone_size: medium-sized
cdr3_nt: TGTGCCAGCAGCTTAGACGGACAGCCCTACCAGATATATGGAAACACCATATATTTT
cdr3_aa: CASSLDGQPYQIYGNTIYF

j_call: TRBJ2-1
v_call: TRBV6-2/TRBV6-3
d_call: TRBD1
clone_size: medium-sized
cdr3_nt: TGTGCCAGCAGCTATTGGACCCAGGGGGTATTTTACAATGAGCAGTTCTTC
cdr3_aa: CASSYWTQGVFYNEQFF

j_call: TRBJ2-3
v_call: TRBV18
d_call: TRBD1
clone_size: .
cdr3_nt: TGTGCCAGCTCACCTCGGTTAAAGCGGACCGGACAGGGGATAGATACGCAGTATTTT
cdr3_aa: CASSPRLKRTGQGIDTQYF

j_call: TRBJ1-1
v_call: TRBV7-9
d_call: TRBD1
clone_size: .
cdr3_nt: TGTGCCAGCGGAGCGACTGTCCTCGCGACAGGGGGCGCAGAAGCTTTCTTT
cdr3_aa: CASGATVLATGGAEAFF

j_call: TRBJ2-7
v_call: TRBV15
d_call: .
clone_size: few
cdr3_nt: TGTGCCACCAGCAGAGCGACCGGGACTCTAAACTACGAGCAGTACTTC
cdr3_aa: CATSRATGTLNYEQYF

j_call: TRBJ2-7
v_call: TRBV2
d_call: .
clone_size: many
cdr3_nt: TGTGCCAGCAGTGCCGGATACCTCACCCCTGGGCCCTACGAGCAGTACTTC
cdr3_aa: CASSAGYLTPGPYEQYF

j_call: TRBJ2-1
v_call: TRBV7-3
d_call: TRBD2
clone_size: medium-sized
cdr3_nt: TGTGCCAGCAGCCCAGGTCCAGCGGGGGCCGCGTATGAGCAGTTCTTC
cdr3_aa: CASSPGPAGAAYEQFF

j_call: TRBJ2-3
v_call: TRBV4-1
d_call: TRBD1
clone_size: many
cdr3_nt: TGCGCCAGCAGCCAAGACCCTTTCCCTGGGACAGGGAGTTTTAGAGATACGCAGTATTTT
cdr3_aa: CASSQDPFPGTGSFRDTQYF

j_call: TRBJ2-1
v_call: TRBV20-1
d_call: .
clone_size: .
cdr3_nt: TGCAGTGCTAGACTTGGGTCCCGGGGGCTTGAGAATGAGCAGTTCTTC
cdr3_aa: CSARLGSRGLENEQFF

j_call: TRBJ2-1
v_call: TRBV19
d_call: TRBD2
clone_size: medium-sized
cdr3_nt: TGTGCCAGTAGTACCCTAGCGGGAGAGTGGGTGTCCTACAATGAGCAGTTCTTC
cdr3_aa: CASSTLAGEWVSYNEQFF

j_call: TRBJ2-1
v_call: TRBV7-6
d_call: TRBD2
clone_size: many
cdr3_nt: TGTGCCAGCAGCTTAGGGAGACTAGCGGTTAATGAGCAGTTCTTC
cdr3_aa: CASSLGRLAVNEQFF

j_call: TRBJ2-6
v_call: TRBV12-3/TRBV12-4
d_call: .
clone_size: few
cdr3_nt: TGTGCCAGCAGTTTAGGACATGGGGGGGCCAACGTCCTGACTTTC
cdr3_aa: CASSLGHGGANVLTF

j_call: TRBJ2-7
v_call: TRBV10-2
d_call: .
clone_size: .
cdr3_nt: TGCGCCAGCAGTGAGGGGGAGCAGTACTTC
cdr3_aa: CASSEGEQYF

j_call: TRBJ1-1
v_call: TRBV29-1
d_call: .
clone_size: medium-sized
cdr3_nt: TGCAGCGTTGTTATCCGCCATGAAGCTTTCTTT
cdr3_aa: CSVVIRHEAFF

j_call: TRBJ2-3
v_call: TRBV24-1
d_call: .
clone_size: .
cdr3_nt: TGTGCCACCAGTGATATCAGCACAGATACGCAGTATTTT
cdr3_aa: CATSDISTDTQYF

j_call: TRBJ2-2
v_call: TRBV19
d_call: .
clone_size: medium-sized
cdr3_nt: TGTGCCAGTAGTATTGTCGGGACCGGGGAGCTGTTTTTT
cdr3_aa: CASSIVGTGELFF

j_call: TRBJ1-1
v_call: TRBV29-1
d_call: .
clone_size: .
cdr3_nt: TGCAGCGTTGAAGCGCAAGGTCAAAAGTTCTTTGAAGCTTTCTTT
cdr3_aa: CSVEAQGQKFFEAFF

j_call: TRBJ2-7
v_call: TRBV28
d_call: .
clone_size: few
cdr3_nt: TGTGCCAGCAGTCGACAGACGTACTACGAGCAGTACTTC
cdr3_aa: CASSRQTYYEQYF

j_call: TRBJ2-1
v_call: TRBV7-6
d_call: .
clone_size: medium-sized
cdr3_nt: TGTGCCAGCAGCTTAATAGGAGCGTGGGACAATGAGCAGTTCTTC
cdr3_aa: CASSLIGAWDNEQFF

j_call: TRBJ2-2
v_call: TRBV12-3/TRBV12-4
d_call: .
clone_size: .
cdr3_nt: TGTGCCGGCAGATTAAACACTGGGGAGCTGTTTTTT
cdr3_aa: CAGRLNTGELFF

j_call: TRBJ2-3
v_call: TRBV15
d_call: .
clone_size: few
cdr3_nt: TGTGCCACCAGAGGTCCTAGACTCACAGATACGCAGTATTTT
cdr3_aa: CATRGPRLTDTQYF

j_call: TRBJ2-7
v_call: TRBV5-5
d_call: TRBD1
clone_size: medium-sized
cdr3_nt: TGTGCCAGCAGCTACCGGACAGGGGGTCCCTACGAGCAGTACTTC
cdr3_aa: CASSYRTGGPYEQYF

j_call: TRBJ2-5
v_call: TRBV5-1
d_call: .
clone_size: .
cdr3_nt: TGCGCCAGCAGCTTGGGTTGGACAGACCAAGAGACCCAGTACTTC
cdr3_aa: CASSLGWTDQETQYF

j_call: TRBJ2-7
v_call: TRBV7-3
d_call: .
clone_size: .
cdr3_nt: TGTGCCAGGGACATTGCCTCACGTACGCACGAGCAATACTTC
cdr3_aa: CARDIASRTHEQYF

j_call: TRBJ2-1
v_call: TRBV11-2
d_call: TRBD2
clone_size: .
cdr3_nt: TGTGCCAGCAGCTTAGGCCCTAGCGGCAATAATGGGCAGTTCTTC
cdr3_aa: CASSLGPSGNNGQFF

j_call: TRBJ2-7
v_call: TRBV4-1
d_call: .
clone_size: medium-sized
cdr3_nt: TGCGCCAGCAGCCAATCTGGCGAGCAGTACTTC
cdr3_aa: CASSQSGEQYF

j_call: TRBJ2-7
v_call: TRBV7-6
d_call: .
clone_size: many
cdr3_nt: TGTGCCAGCAGCTTAGAGGAACCCTACGAGCAGTACTTC
cdr3_aa: CASSLEEPYEQYF

j_call: TRBJ1-5
v_call: TRBV5-5
d_call: .
clone_size: medium-sized
cdr3_nt: TGTGCCAGCAGCTTTTACCTAGATCAGCCCCAGCATTTT
cdr3_aa: CASSFYLDQPQHF

j_call: TRBJ1-2
v_call: TRBV6-6
d_call: .
clone_size: many
cdr3_nt: TGTGCCAGCAGTTACGAGGGTGTTTATGGCTACACCTTC
cdr3_aa: CASSYEGVYGYTF

j_call: TRBJ1-2
v_call: TRBV4-1
d_call: .
clone_size: few
cdr3_nt: TGCGCCAGCAGCCCCCAGGCGGTTCAGCTCTTCTATGGCTACACCTTC
cdr3_aa: CASSPQAVQLFYGYTF

j_call: TRBJ2-3
v_call: TRBV3-1
d_call: TRBD2
clone_size: .
cdr3_nt: TGTGCCAGCAGCCCCCTAGCGGGTCGCACAGATACGCAGTATTTT
cdr3_aa: CASSPLAGRTDTQYF

j_call: TRBJ2-1
v_call: TRBV6-2/TRBV6-3
d_call: TRBD2
clone_size: .
cdr3_nt: TGTGCCAGCACCTATCTAGCGGGAGGCCTGAATGAGCAGTTCTTC
cdr3_aa: CASTYLAGGLNEQFF

j_call: TRBJ2-1
v_call: TRBV7-9
d_call: TRBD2
clone_size: many
cdr3_nt: TGTGCCAGCAGCTCTACTAGCGGGAGGATCTATGAGCAGTTCTTC
cdr3_aa: CASSSTSGRIYEQFF

j_call: TRBJ2-7
v_call: TRBV6-1
d_call: .
clone_size: medium-sized
cdr3_nt: TGTGCCAGCAGTGACCACAGTGTTTCGGGCTACGAGCAGTACTTC
cdr3_aa: CASSDHSVSGYEQYF

j_call: TRBJ1-1
v_call: TRBV7-2
d_call: .
clone_size: medium-sized
cdr3_nt: TGTGCCAGCAGCTTAGTGAACACTGAAGCTTTCTTT
cdr3_aa: CASSLVNTEAFF

j_call: TRBJ2-3
v_call: TRBV12-3/TRBV12-4
d_call: TRBD2
clone_size: few
cdr3_nt: TGTGCCAGCAAAATGGGTAGCGGGGGTGATGGAGAAAAAGATACGCAGTATTTT
cdr3_aa: CASKMGSGGDGEKDTQYF

j_call: TRBJ2-1
v_call: TRBV15
d_call: .
clone_size: .
cdr3_nt: TGTGCCACGGGACATGGCAATGAGCAGTTCTTC
cdr3_aa: CATGHGNEQFF

j_call: TRBJ1-2
v_call: TRBV7-9
d_call: .
clone_size: many
cdr3_nt: TGTGCCAGCAGCTTAGTGGGGGCCGAAGGCTACACCTTC
cdr3_aa: CASSLVGAEGYTF

j_call: TRBJ2-7
v_call: TRBV7-2
d_call: .
clone_size: medium-sized
cdr3_nt: TGTGCCAGCAGCTCCCCCCCAGGGGACGAGCAGTACTTC
cdr3_aa: CASSSPPGDEQYF

j_call: TRBJ2-7
v_call: TRBV20-1
d_call: .
clone_size: .
cdr3_nt: TGCAGTGCAAGGCCCCAGGGCTCCTACGAGCAGTACTTC
cdr3_aa: CSARPQGSYEQYF

j_call: TRBJ2-1
v_call: TRBV4-3
d_call: TRBD2
clone_size: medium-sized
cdr3_nt: TGCGCCAGCAGCCAACCGGGACTAGCCCCCGAGCAGTTCTTC
cdr3_aa: CASSQPGLAPEQFF

j_call: TRBJ2-5
v_call: TRBV7-9
d_call: .
clone_size: many
cdr3_nt: TGTGCCAGGGTGCTCTGTTTGGAGACCCAGTACTTC
cdr3_aa: CARVLCLETQYF

j_call: TRBJ2-7
v_call: TRBV6-2/TRBV6-3
d_call: .
clone_size: medium-sized
cdr3_nt: TGTGCCAGCAAGCCAGGGATTATCGACGAGCAGTACTTC
cdr3_aa: CASKPGIIDEQYF

j_call: TRBJ2-1
v_call: TRBV27
d_call: .
clone_size: medium-sized
cdr3_nt: TGTGCCAGCAGTTTATGGAGTAGGGGGGGTAATGAGCAGTTCTTC
cdr3_aa: CASSLWSRGGNEQFF

j_call: TRBJ1-1
v_call: TRBV11-2
d_call: .
clone_size: medium-sized
cdr3_nt: TGTGCCAGCAGCTTCGTGACCAAGGGACCCATGAACACTGAAGCTTTCTTT
cdr3_aa: CASSFVTKGPMNTEAFF

j_call: TRBJ1-1
v_call: TRBV29-1
d_call: .
clone_size: .
cdr3_nt: TGCAGCGTAGACAAAAACACTGAAGCTTTCTTT
cdr3_aa: CSVDKNTEAFF

j_call: TRBJ2-1
v_call: TRBV7-6
d_call: TRBD1
clone_size: medium-sized
cdr3_nt: TGTGCCAGCAGCTCCCCCCCCCGGGACAGATACAATGAGCAGTTCTTC
cdr3_aa: CASSSPPRDRYNEQFF

j_call: TRBJ1-2
v_call: TRBV7-3
d_call: .
clone_size: .
cdr3_nt: TGTGCCAGCGGGCAAGCTAACTATGGCTACACCTTC
cdr3_aa: CASGQANYGYTF

j_call: TRBJ2-7
v_call: TRBV4-1
d_call: .
clone_size: medium-sized
cdr3_nt: TGCGCCAGCAGCCAAAAATCTTCAGGGACCTACGAGCAGTACTTC
cdr3_aa: CASSQKSSGTYEQYF

j_call: TRBJ2-1
v_call: TRBV1
d_call: .
clone_size: medium-sized
cdr3_nt: TGCACCAGCAGCCCCCAGCGGGGGGATTACAATGAGCAGTTCTTC
cdr3_aa: CTSSPQRGDYNEQFF

j_call: TRBJ1-5
v_call: TRBV3-1
d_call: .
clone_size: medium-sized
cdr3_nt: TGTGCCAGCAGCCCATTAACCCCCGGTCAGGGCAATCAGCCCCAGCATTTT
cdr3_aa: CASSPLTPGQGNQPQHF

j_call: TRBJ2-2
v_call: TRBV4-1
d_call: .
clone_size: medium-sized
cdr3_nt: TGCGCCAGCAGCCAACGGAGAGATTGGGAGCTGTTTTTT
cdr3_aa: CASSQRRDWELFF